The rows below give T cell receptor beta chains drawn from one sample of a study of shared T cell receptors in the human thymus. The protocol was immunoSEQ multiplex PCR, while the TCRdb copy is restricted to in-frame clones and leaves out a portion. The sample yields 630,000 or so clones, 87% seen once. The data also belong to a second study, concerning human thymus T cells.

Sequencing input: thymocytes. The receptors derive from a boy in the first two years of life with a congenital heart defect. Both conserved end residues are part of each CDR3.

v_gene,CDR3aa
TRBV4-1,CASSQEPGQVNDRASF
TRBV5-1,CASSLGQGNDGYTF
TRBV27,CASSLRQGNGYTF
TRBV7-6,CASSLGRGAGPIYF
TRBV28,CASRTIVFSEQYF
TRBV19,CASSIRRGPTDTQYF
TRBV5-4,CASSFRDRDYEQYF
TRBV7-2,CASSPSGTIYNEQFF
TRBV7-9,CASSLGDRDSTNEKLFF
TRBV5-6,CASSLGLTSYGYTF
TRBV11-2,CASSLEHSTDTQYF
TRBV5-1,CASSIPGLTSTDTQYF
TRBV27,CASSGGREVPGEQYF
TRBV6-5,CASSYGGSLDEQYF
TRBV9,CASSVKWDSSYNSPLHF
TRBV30,CAWRAGEGDNQPQHF
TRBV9,CASSVGTLKGGNEKLFF
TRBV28,CASSFWAGPAGCSYEQYF
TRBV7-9,CASSFSGGPQETQYF
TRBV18,CASCEDGQKETQYF
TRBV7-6,CASSLTPGDSSSYEQYF
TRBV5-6,CASSLSWGRDTEAFF
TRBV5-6,CASSRVPQETQYF
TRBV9,CASSPPDTVYGYTF
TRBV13,CASSLQVQGHEQFF
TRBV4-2,CASSQDVRATYNEQFF
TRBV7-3,CASSPGSKHIQYF
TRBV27,CASSFKGPNEQFF
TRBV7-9,CASSWTGDSPLHF
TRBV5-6,CASSLIQNEQYF
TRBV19,CASSDRGTEAFF
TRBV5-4,CASSPTRGTTDTQYF
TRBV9,CASSIGTASYNEQFF
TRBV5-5,CASSPSQETNYGYTF
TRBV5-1,CASSSPGQGAYEQYF
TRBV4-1,CASRRREGNGYTF
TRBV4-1,CASSPGTSGSIDTQYF
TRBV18,CASSPPRQEYGYTF
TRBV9,CASSVGGISYEQYF